The sequence of this TCR beta chain was determined in a study of T cells in Graves' hyperthyroidism and ophthalmopathy. Template material for amplifying TCR beta CDR3 regions consisted of RNA transcripts. The HTBI primer set was used in a first-round RT-PCR of the TCR CDR3. TCRdb re-analysed the multiplex PCR reads in MiXCR, keeping a single row per CDR3 protein. Of 640,000 or so distinct CDR3 sequences listed, about 15% were seen once; the top ten hold about 4%. The cohort's ophthalmopathy patients, a group with duration under 3 months, had a Clinical Activity Score of at least 3 and a NOSPECS grade of at least 4. The clonotype was recovered from a woman between 35 and 50 years old with Graves' ophthalmopathy. Sequences were obtained from blood.

CDR3: CASSTGANYGYTF. The CDR3 DNA is TGTGCCAGCTCGACTGGAGCTAACTATGGCTACACCTTC. The chain is built from TRBV2 and TRBJ1-2; no firm D call. From germline, CDR1 is SNHLY and CDR2 FYNNEI. V gave up 8 bases and J gave up 0 bases, with 10 bases separating them. The CDR3 runs to 13 residues.